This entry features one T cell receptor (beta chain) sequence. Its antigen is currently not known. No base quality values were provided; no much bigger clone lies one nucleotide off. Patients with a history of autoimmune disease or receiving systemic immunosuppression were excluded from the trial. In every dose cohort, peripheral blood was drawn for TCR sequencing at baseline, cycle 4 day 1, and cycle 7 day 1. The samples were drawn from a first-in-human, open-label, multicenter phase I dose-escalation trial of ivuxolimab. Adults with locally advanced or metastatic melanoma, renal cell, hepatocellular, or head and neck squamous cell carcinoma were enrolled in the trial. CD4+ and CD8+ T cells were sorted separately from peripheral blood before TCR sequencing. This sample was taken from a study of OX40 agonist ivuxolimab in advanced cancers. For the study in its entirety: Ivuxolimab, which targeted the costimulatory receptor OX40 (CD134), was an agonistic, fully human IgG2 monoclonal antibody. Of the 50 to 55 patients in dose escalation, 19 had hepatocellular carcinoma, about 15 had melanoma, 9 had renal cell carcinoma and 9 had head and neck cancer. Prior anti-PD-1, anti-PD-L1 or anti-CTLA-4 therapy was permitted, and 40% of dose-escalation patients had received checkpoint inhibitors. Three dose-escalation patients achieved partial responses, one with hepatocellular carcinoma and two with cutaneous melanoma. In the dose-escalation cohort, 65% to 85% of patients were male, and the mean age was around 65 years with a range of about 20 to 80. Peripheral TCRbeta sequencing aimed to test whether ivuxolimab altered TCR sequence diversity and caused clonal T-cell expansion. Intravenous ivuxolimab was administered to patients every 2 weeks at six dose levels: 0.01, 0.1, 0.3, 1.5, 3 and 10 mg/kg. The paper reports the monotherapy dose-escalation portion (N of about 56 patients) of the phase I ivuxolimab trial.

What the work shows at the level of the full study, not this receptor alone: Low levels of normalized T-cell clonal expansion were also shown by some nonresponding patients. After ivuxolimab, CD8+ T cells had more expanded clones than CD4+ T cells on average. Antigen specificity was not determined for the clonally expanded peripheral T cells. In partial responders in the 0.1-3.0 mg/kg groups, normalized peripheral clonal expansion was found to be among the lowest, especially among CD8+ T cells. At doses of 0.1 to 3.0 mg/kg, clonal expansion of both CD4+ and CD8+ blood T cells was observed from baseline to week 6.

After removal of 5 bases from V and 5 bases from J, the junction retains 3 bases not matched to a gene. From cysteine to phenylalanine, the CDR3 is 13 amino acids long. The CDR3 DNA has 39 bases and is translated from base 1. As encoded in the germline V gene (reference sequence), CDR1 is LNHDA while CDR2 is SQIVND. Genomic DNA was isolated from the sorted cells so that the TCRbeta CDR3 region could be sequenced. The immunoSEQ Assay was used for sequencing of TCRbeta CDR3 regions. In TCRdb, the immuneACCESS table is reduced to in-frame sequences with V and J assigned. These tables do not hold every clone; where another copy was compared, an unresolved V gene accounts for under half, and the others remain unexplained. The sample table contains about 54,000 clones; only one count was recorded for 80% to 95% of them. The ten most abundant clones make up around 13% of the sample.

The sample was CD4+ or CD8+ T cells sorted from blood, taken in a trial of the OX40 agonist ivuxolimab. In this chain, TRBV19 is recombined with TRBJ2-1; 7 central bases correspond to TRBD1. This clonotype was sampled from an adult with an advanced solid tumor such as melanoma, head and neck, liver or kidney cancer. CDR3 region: CASSDTGDNEQFF. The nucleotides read TGTGCCAGTAGTGATACAGGGGACAATGAGCAGTTCTTC.